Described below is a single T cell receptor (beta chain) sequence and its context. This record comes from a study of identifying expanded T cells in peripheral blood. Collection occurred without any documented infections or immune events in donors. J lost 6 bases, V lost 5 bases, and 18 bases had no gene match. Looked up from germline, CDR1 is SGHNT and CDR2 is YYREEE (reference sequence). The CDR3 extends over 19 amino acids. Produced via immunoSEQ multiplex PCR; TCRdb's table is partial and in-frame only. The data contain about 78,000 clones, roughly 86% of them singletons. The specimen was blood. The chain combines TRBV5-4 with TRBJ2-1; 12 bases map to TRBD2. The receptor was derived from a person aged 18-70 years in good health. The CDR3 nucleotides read TGTGCCAGCAGTCGCGGACTAGCGGGACTCTTCCTTACACTCAATGAGCAGTTCTTC. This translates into CASSRGLAGLFLTLNEQFF.